This entry lists 9 T cell receptor beta chains sequenced from one sample in a study of T-cell reconstitution after alpha-beta-depleted transplantation in children. TCRbeta library construction was performed incorporating unique molecular identifiers. Via MiXCR, TCRdb re-called the PCR reads, giving one row per CDR3 protein. The repertoire consists of around 700,000 distinct CDR3 sequences, with about an eighth occurring once and the leading ten covering around 0.76%. The sample consisted of PBMCs, taken before TCRalphabeta/CD19-depleted stem cell transplant. These receptors came from a girl aged 2 to 10 with congenital amegakaryocytic thrombocytopenia, due to receive a stem cell transplant.

This clonotype was detected many times. The chain carries TRBV6-5 and TRBJ2-5, with D perhaps TRBD1 (6 bases). V was pared by 3 bases and J by 5 bases, with 13 bases between. Germline-derived CDR1 and CDR2 are MNHEY and SVGAGI. The CDR3 contains 14 residues. In nucleotides, the CDR3 is TGTGCCAGCAGTTATGAGACAGGAAGGGAGACCCAGTACTTC. It translates to CASSYETGRETQYF.

The chain links TRBV20-1 to TRBJ2-5; TRBD2 agrees at 13 bases. Germline V lookup: CDR1 DFQATT, CDR2 SNEGSKA (reference sequence). The CDR3 consists of 17 residues. The trim removed 0 bases at V and 4 bases at J, leaving 8 bases unmatched. The CDR3 loop reads CSARDLLAGGRSETQYF. The CDR3 nucleotides read TGCAGTGCTAGAGATTTACTAGCGGGAGGGAGGTCAGAGACCCAGTACTTC.

This clonotype was seen ten or more times. The chain uses TRBV29-1 and TRBJ2-7; D assignment may be TRBD1 or TRBD2 (5 bases each). CDR3 length: 13 amino acids. V was pared by 0 bases and J by 2 bases, with 8 bases between. Germline V lookup: CDR1 SQVTM, CDR2 ANQGSEA. The CDR3 region has the DNA TGCAGCGTTGAAGAGGGGGACCCCTACGAGCAGTACTTC. Encoded protein: CSVEEGDPYEQYF.

Concerning this clonotype itself: Its ends do not fully match the called genes, so a read error is possible. The chain links TRBV20-1 to TRBJ2-3, with 10 bases aligning to TRBD2. Per germline, CDR1 DFQATT and CDR2 SNEGSKA (reference sequence). The CDR3 runs 17 residues. CDR3 loop: CCAQDPRLAGNTDTQYF. The CDR3 region has the DNA TGCTGTGCGCAGGACCCGAGACTAGCGGGTAACACAGATACGCAGTATTTT.

This clonotype was seen more than once but under ten times. The V and J genes are TRBV28 and TRBJ2-7; 7 bases map to TRBD1. The V gene's germline CDR1 is MDHEN and CDR2 SYDVKM. CDR3 size: 15 residues. Losses at the gene ends were 5 bases for V and 2 bases for J; bases not matched to a gene: 9. The CDR3 sequence: CASSPWDSLTYEQYF. CDR3 DNA sequence: TGTGCCAGCAGTCCCTGGGACAGTCTGACCTACGAGCAGTACTTC. Together with reference TRBV28 and TRBJ2-7, the CDR3 gives the full variable domain: DVKVTQSSRYLVKRTGEKVFLECVQDMDHENMFWYRQDPGLGLRLIYFSYDVKMKEKGDIPEGYSVSREKKERFSLILESASTNQTSMYLCASSPWDSLTYEQYFGPGTRLTVT.

This clonotype was seen only a few times. CDR3 region: CASSLGLAGAKGGHNEQFF. CDR3 sequence (DNA): TGTGCCAGCAGCTTGGGACTAGCGGGAGCGAAGGGAGGGCACAATGAGCAGTTCTTC. The chain carries TRBV7-8 and TRBJ2-1; 14 nucleotides line up with TRBD2. Germline V gives CDR1 SGHVS, CDR2 FQNEAQ. CDR3 length: 19 residues. Germline trimming cut 3 bases from V and 5 bases from J; bases unmatched to any gene: 12. Full variable domain (remainder filled in from reference TRBV7-8 and TRBJ2-1): GAGVSQSPRYKVAKRGQDVALRCDPISGHVSLFWYQQALGQGPEFLTYFQNEAQLDKSGLPSDRFFAERPEGSVSTLKIQRTQQEDSAVYLCASSLGLAGAKGGHNEQFFGPGTRLTVL.

This clonotype was picked up many times. The chain couples TRBV28 to TRBJ2-1; 9 bases agree with TRBD2. Germline V gene lookup returns CDR1 MDHEN and CDR2 SYDVKM. The CDR3 has 15 amino acids. The V gene end was trimmed by 3 bases and the J gene end by 7 bases; junction bases not matched to a gene: 7. The CDR3 DNA follows: TGTGCCAGCAGTTTCCTAGCGGGATTTCCAAATGAGCAGTTCTTC. Its protein is CASSFLAGFPNEQFF.

This clonotype occurred a few times. The chain links TRBV20-1 to TRBJ2-7; TRBD1 matches 10 bases. The germline gives CDR1 DFQATT, CDR2 SNEGSKA (reference sequence). This CDR3 contains 14 residues. Trimming removed 6 bases from V and 4 bases from J; junction bases left unmatched: 9. The CDR3 nucleotides are TGCAGTGCACACTTGACAGGGGGCCGGTACGAGCAGTACTTC. Protein product: CSAHLTGGRYEQYF.

The rearrangement links TRBV24-1 to TRBJ2-1; the D is unclear. There are 12 residues in the CDR3. Trimming left V 5 bases short and J 8 bases short, with 9 bases between. CDR1 is KGHDR and CDR2 is SFDVKD in the germline V gene. The CDR3 DNA reads TGTGCCACCAGTGCTAGGAGTGATGAGCAGTTCTTC. This encodes CATSARSDEQFF.